The entry below gives a single T cell receptor beta chain sequence along with its context. The antigen is not known. Measured with immunoSEQ multiplex PCR; TCRdb has only the in-frame clones, and not every one. The sample records 17,000 or so clones, nearly 75% being singletons. V was cut by 2 bases and J by 2 bases, with 14 bases left in between. The CDR3 is 16 amino acids. Germline V CDR1 and CDR2: SGHAT, FQNNGV. The data were taken from a study of OX40 agonist ivuxolimab in advanced cancers. The study's findings and limits: At doses 0.1 to 3.0 mg/kg, CD4+ and CD8+ clones expanded.

Sequencing was performed on CD4+ or CD8+ T cells sorted from blood, taken in a trial of the OX40 agonist ivuxolimab. This TCR was recovered from an adult with an advanced solid tumor such as melanoma, head and neck, liver or kidney cancer. V is TRBV11-2 and J is TRBJ2-3; no definite D call. The CDR3 nucleotides are TGTGCCAGCAGCTTAATGGACCGCCAACCCACAGATACGCAGTATTTT. It encodes CASSLMDRQPTDTQYF.